This T cell receptor (beta chain) was captured by sequencing in a study of T-cell memory formation after mild COVID-19. Whole-study results and caveats: Contracting CD4+ clones were located mainly in CM and EM, and CD8+ clones in EMRA. What remained unconfirmed was the SARS-CoV-2 specificity of second-wave clones peaking on day 37.

As for this clonotype: Its cognate antigen is unknown. This could be a read error, since a much larger clone is one nucleotide away.

MiXCR, run by TCRdb on the 5' RACE reads, gives a single entry per CDR3 protein. Among more than 250,000 distinct CDR3 sequences listed, about 17% were seen once. The germline V gene has CDR1 SGHTA and CDR2 FQGNSA. This CDR3 region has 14 residues. This TCR came from a man aged 18 to 30 who had mild COVID-19 (a few samples of this study predate the infection). Cell type and time point are not known. The V gene is TRBV7-2, the J gene TRBJ2-1, with D unresolved. The sequenced sample was PBMCs or a T cell subset sorted from them (not recorded which). The CDR3 DNA is TGTGCCAGCAGCTTTATTTACTCCCACAATGAGCAGTTCTTC. Translation gives CASSFIYSHNEQFF.